The present entry profiles one T cell receptor (beta chain) with its context. The target antigen is unknown. V lost 5 bases and J 5 bases, leaving 12 bases between the germline ends. This CDR3 spans 13 amino acids. From germline, CDR1 is MNHEY and CDR2 SVGEGT. The record originates from a study of T cell responses to AZD1222 COVID-19 vaccine. Broader study findings: Spike-specific TCR breadth rose after two AZD1222 doses, and depth rose as well.

Sequenced by immunoSEQ multiplex PCR; TCRdb stores in-frame clones only, minus some. In the table there are 90,000 to 120,000 clones, approximately 90% of which are singletons. The chain has TRBV6-2 or TRBV6-3 and TRBJ1-2, with D possibly being TRBD1 (5 bases). Here the sequenced sample was peripheral blood, taken 28 days after the second AZD1222 dose. The receptor was isolated from an adult who received the AZD1222 COVID-19 vaccine. DNA for the CDR3: TGTGCCAGCAGTGTTGACAGCCAGTATGGCTACACCTTC. It encodes CASSVDSQYGYTF.